These 21 T cell receptor beta chains share one sample of origin, sequenced in a study of OX40 agonist ivuxolimab in advanced cancers. TCRdb keeps only in-frame clones here, not all; method: immunoSEQ multiplex PCR. The repertoire includes 37,000 or so clones, roughly nine tenths of them detected once, and 2.4% sits in the top ten. The material was CD4+ or CD8+ T cells sorted from blood, obtained in a trial of the OX40 agonist ivuxolimab. These receptors all stem from an adult with an advanced solid tumor such as melanoma, head and neck, liver or kidney cancer.

The chain is built from TRBV4-1 and TRBJ1-4; TRBD1 might be the D (6 bases). CDR1 MGHRA and CDR2 YSYEKL come from the germline V gene. This CDR3 is 18 amino acids long. V shed 0 bases and J shed 6 bases, with 20 bases lying between them. This chain's CDR3 is CASSQDWGAGGGDEKLFF. The CDR3 DNA reads TGCGCCAGCAGCCAAGATTGGGGGGCTGGGGGTGGGGATGAAAAACTGTTTTTT.

The J gene is TRBJ1-2, the V gene TRBV7-9; D gene uncertain. CDR1 and CDR2 (germline): SEHNR, FQNEAQ (reference sequence). Trimming took off 5 bases at V and 4 bases at J, with 11 bases between the two ends. This CDR3 comprises 13 residues. The CDR3 DNA is TGTGCCAGCAGCCTCTTCTCAGGCTATGGCTACACCTTC. It translates to CASSLFSGYGYTF.

The chain joins TRBV9 to TRBJ1-2; weak D call: TRBD1 (5 bases). Germline-derived CDR1 and CDR2 are SGDLS and YYNGEE. The CDR3 has 16 amino acids. The V and J ends lost 0 bases and 4 bases respectively, with 16 bases between them. The chain's CDR3 is CASSVDPRGASYGYTF. In DNA form, the CDR3 reads TGTGCCAGCAGCGTAGACCCCCGCGGGGCAAGCTATGGCTACACCTTC.

The rearrangement joins TRBV5-1 to TRBJ1-2; no clear D gene. V lost 0 bases and J 7 bases, leaving 7 bases between the germline ends. The germline gives CDR1 SGHRS, CDR2 YFSETQ. This CDR3 has 12 amino acids. Written as DNA, the CDR3 is TGCGCCAGCAGCTTGGAAGGGATTGGCTACACCTTC. This codes for CASSLEGIGYTF.

The chain is built from TRBV6-4 and TRBJ2-1; 14 nucleotides align to TRBD2. In germline, CDR1 is MRHNA, CDR2 SNTAGT. Losses at the gene ends were 5 bases for V and 4 bases for J; bases not matched to a gene: 1. The CDR3 extends over 15 amino acids. As DNA, the CDR3 is TGTGCCAGCAGTCGACTAGCGGGGGGGTACAATGAGCAGTTCTTC. Amino acid sequence: CASSRLAGGYNEQFF.

The chain links TRBV7-8 to TRBJ1-1; D not resolved. The CDR3 contains 13 residues. Germline CDR1 SGHVS, CDR2 FQNEAQ. The V end lost 1 base, the J end lost 6 bases, and 9 bases lay between the germline ends. The CDR3 nucleotides are TGTGCCAGCAGCTTAGGTTTTAGATCTGAAGCTTTCTTT. As protein: CASSLGFRSEAFF. Based on the CDR3 plus reference TRBV7-8 and TRBJ1-1, the full variable domain is GAGVSQSPRYKVAKRGQDVALRCDPISGHVSLFWYQQALGQGPEFLTYFQNEAQLDKSGLPSDRFFAERPEGSVSTLKIQRTQQEDSAVYLCASSLGFRSEAFFGQGTRLTVV.

The chain joins TRBV4-3 to TRBJ2-2, with 11 bases lining up with TRBD2. Germline V gene data show CDR1 as LGHNA and CDR2 as YSLEER. V lost 1 base, J lost 6 bases, and 7 bases stayed unmatched. The CDR3 runs 17 residues. This CDR3 reads CASSQANSGGAAGELFF. The CDR3 coding sequence is TGCGCCAGCAGCCAAGCAAATAGCGGGGGGGCGGCCGGGGAGCTGTTTTTT.

The CDR3 sequence is CASSPFEKETQYF. The CDR3 bases are TGCGCCAGCAGCCCCTTCGAGAAAGAGACCCAGTACTTC. The chain uses TRBV4-1 and TRBJ2-5; D remains ambiguous. Trimming pared 4 bases from V and 3 bases from J, leaving 9 bases between. The CDR3 runs to 13 residues. CDR1 and CDR2 from the germline V gene are MGHRA and YSYEKL.

This sequence joins TRBV11-2 and TRBJ2-3; D unclear. The germline CDR1 and CDR2 sequences are SGHAT and FQNNGV. V lost 5 bases and J 2 bases, leaving 17 bases between the germline ends. The length of the CDR3 is 16 residues. CDR3 bases: TGTGCCAGCAGCCAACACAGCGACCCGGTCACAGATACGCAGTATTTT. Protein sequence: CASSQHSDPVTDTQYF. The full variable domain, in which reference TRBV11-2 and TRBJ2-3 provide the parts outside the CDR3, is EAGVAQSPRYKIIEKRQSVAFWCNPISGHATLYWYQQILGQGPKLLIQFQNNGVVDDSQLPKDRFSAERLKGVDSTLKIQPAKLEDSAVYLCASSQHSDPVTDTQYFGPGTRLTVL.

The V call is TRBV29-1, the J call TRBJ1-2, with D possibly matching TRBD1 (6 bases). The germline CDR1 and CDR2 sequences are SQVTM and ANQGSEA. CDR3 length: 13 residues. Trimming removed 6 bases at V and 0 bases at J, with 11 bases between. The CDR3 region is CSVTTGSNYGYTF. CDR3 sequence (DNA): TGCAGCGTCACGACAGGATCTAACTATGGCTACACCTTC.

V usage is TRBV9 and J usage is TRBJ1-4; no definite D call. This CDR3 comprises 14 residues. Deletions cut 4 bases from V and 7 bases from J, with 14 bases between. CDR1 is SGDLS and CDR2 is YYNGEE in the germline V gene. The CDR3 spells CASSPTSLGEKLFF. Written as DNA, the CDR3 is TGTGCCAGCAGCCCCACATCCCTAGGTGAAAAACTGTTTTTT.

The chain is built from TRBV30 and TRBJ2-1; perhaps TRBD2 as D (5 bases). The CDR3 extends over 11 amino acids. In germline, CDR1 is GTSNPN, CDR2 SVGIG (reference sequence). V was pared by 3 bases and J by 7 bases, with 7 bases between. The CDR3 DNA reads TGTGCCTGGAGCGGGGTTAATGAGCAGTTCTTC. It is translated as CAWSGVNEQFF.

This clone has only a few counts. V gene TRBV6-5 combines with J gene TRBJ1-4; 7 bases map to TRBD1. J gave up 3 bases and V 4 bases, and 2 bases lay outside the gene matches. Germline loops: CDR1 MNHEY, CDR2 SVGAGI. The CDR3 has 14 amino acids. CDR3 DNA sequence: TGTGCCAGCAGTTCCGGGACAGCTAATGAAAAACTGTTTTTT. Translation gives CASSSGTANEKLFF.

The V gene is TRBV6-5, the J gene TRBJ2-2; D gene ambiguous. The V gene lost 2 bases and the J gene lost 7 bases, with 14 bases spanning the gap. Germline V CDR1 and CDR2: MNHEY, SVGAGI. There are 15 residues in the CDR3. CDR3: CASSYQSDRVGELFF. CDR3 in DNA: TGTGCCAGCAGTTACCAAAGCGACCGGGTCGGGGAGCTGTTTTTT.

The rearrangement uses TRBV5-1 and TRBJ1-2; D uncertain. The CDR3 runs 14 residues. With 0 bases removed from V and 1 base from J, the gap between germline ends came to 7 bases. The germline gives CDR1 SGHRS, CDR2 YFSETQ. The DNA for the CDR3 is TGCGCCAGCAGCTTGGATGCGGGTAACTATGGCTACACCTTC. Protein: CASSLDAGNYGYTF.

The chain recombines TRBV7-9 with TRBJ2-1; D is perhaps TRBD1 (6 bases). In germline, CDR1 is SEHNR, CDR2 FQNEAQ (reference sequence). Trimming pared 5 bases from V and 4 bases from J, leaving 9 bases between. This CDR3 spans 13 amino acids. The CDR3 sequence is CASSNTGYNEQFF. For the CDR3, the DNA is TGTGCCAGCAGCAACACAGGGTACAATGAGCAGTTCTTC.

The rearrangement links TRBV5-1 to TRBJ1-1; D remains ambiguous. Trimming shortened V by 3 bases and J by 3 bases, and 3 bases separated the two germline ends. Germline-derived CDR1 and CDR2 are SGHRS and YFSETQ. The CDR3 sequence is 11 residues long. CDR3: CASSSDTEAFF. In DNA, the CDR3 is TGCGCCAGCAGCTCCGACACTGAAGCTTTCTTT.

The chain is built from TRBV30 and TRBJ1-2; 8 nucleotides align to TRBD1. Germline values: CDR1 GTSNPN, CDR2 SVGIG (reference sequence). V was pared by 0 bases and J by 2 bases, with 5 bases of the junction left unmatched. There are 15 residues in the CDR3. CDR3 coding DNA: TGTGCCTGGAGTGTATCCAGGGGGCGCAACTATGGCTACACCTTC. It yields the protein CAWSVSRGRNYGYTF.

As to this clone: Other DNA sequences within the sample encode an identical CDR3. The V gene is TRBV6-1, the J gene TRBJ1-2; possibly TRBD1 for D (5 bases). Per the germline V gene, CDR1 is MNHNS and CDR2 is SASEGT. There are 15 residues in the CDR3. Trimming stripped 0 bases from V and 2 bases from J, with 10 bases between. Written as DNA, the CDR3 is TGTGCCAGCAGTGAAGCGACGGGGGTAAACTATGGCTACACCTTC. This translates into CASSEATGVNYGYTF.

The chain employs TRBV5-4 and TRBJ1-4, with TRBD1 identical over 7 bases. V gave up 3 bases and J gave up 4 bases; unmatched junction bases: 9. This CDR3 contains 16 residues. CDR1 is SGHNT, CDR2 YYREEE, per germline (reference sequence). In DNA form, the CDR3 reads TGTGCCAGCAGCTCCGGGACAGAGCTTTATAATGAAAAACTGTTTTTT. Residues: CASSSGTELYNEKLFF.

J is TRBJ2-1 and V is TRBV9, with D perhaps TRBD2 (5 bases). The CDR3 sequence is 15 residues long. V lost 3 bases to trimming and J lost 5 bases, with 15 bases between them. The germline CDR1 and CDR2 sequences are SGDLS and YYNGEE. CDR3 sequence reads: CASSATRSPHNEQFF. The DNA of the CDR3 is TGTGCCAGCAGCGCAACTAGGAGTCCCCACAATGAGCAGTTCTTC.